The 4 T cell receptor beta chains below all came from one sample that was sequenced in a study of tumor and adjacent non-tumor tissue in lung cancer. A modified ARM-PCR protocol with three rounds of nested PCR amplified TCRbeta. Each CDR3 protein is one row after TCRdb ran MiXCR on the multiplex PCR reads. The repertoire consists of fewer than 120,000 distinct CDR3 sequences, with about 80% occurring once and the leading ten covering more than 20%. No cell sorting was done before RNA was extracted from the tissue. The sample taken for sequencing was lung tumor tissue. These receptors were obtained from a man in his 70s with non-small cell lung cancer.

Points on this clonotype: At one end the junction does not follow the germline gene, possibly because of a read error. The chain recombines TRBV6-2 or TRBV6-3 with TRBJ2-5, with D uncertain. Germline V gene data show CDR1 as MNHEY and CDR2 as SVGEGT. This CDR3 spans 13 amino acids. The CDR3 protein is CVSSQATWETQYF. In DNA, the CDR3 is TGTGTCAGCTCCCAGGCGACGTGGGAGACCCAGTACTTC.

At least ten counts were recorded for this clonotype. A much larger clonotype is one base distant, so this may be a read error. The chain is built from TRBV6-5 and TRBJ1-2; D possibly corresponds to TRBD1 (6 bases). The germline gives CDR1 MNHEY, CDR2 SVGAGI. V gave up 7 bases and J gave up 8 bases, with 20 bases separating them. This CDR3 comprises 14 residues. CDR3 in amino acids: CASTFGGTRQGYTF. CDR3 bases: TGTGCCAGCACCTTCGGAGGGACACGGCAGGGCTACACCTTC.

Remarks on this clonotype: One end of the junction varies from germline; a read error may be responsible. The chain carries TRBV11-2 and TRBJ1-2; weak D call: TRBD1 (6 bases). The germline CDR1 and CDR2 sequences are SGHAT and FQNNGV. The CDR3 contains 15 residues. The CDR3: CVSSLADRSLYGYTF. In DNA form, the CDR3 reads TGTGTCAGCAGCTTAGCCGACAGGTCCCTTTATGGCTACACCTTC.

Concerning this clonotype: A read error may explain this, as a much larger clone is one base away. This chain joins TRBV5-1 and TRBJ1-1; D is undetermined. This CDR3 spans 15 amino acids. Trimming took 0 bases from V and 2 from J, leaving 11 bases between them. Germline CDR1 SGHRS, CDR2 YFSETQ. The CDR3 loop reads CASSLGSGENTEAFF. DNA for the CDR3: TGCGCCAGCAGCTTGGGGTCCGGCGAAAACACTGAAGCTTTCTTT.